Listed here are 21 T cell receptor beta chains from one sample, sequenced in a study of technical replicates of blood from several donors. Data came from immunoSEQ multiplex PCR; TCRdb stores just in-frame clones and leaves some out. The table lists tens of thousands of clones, 90% to 95% of them singletons. Sequencing used PBMCs. All receptors come from a human donor in good health. Some clones in this sample may be carry-over from other donors' samples.

This clone was picked up one time. This chain joins TRBV4-2 and TRBJ2-3; D possibly corresponds to TRBD1 (6 bases). The V gene's germline CDR1 is LGHNA and CDR2 YNFKEQ. Trimming took off 4 bases at V and 0 bases at J, with 8 bases between the two ends. This CDR3 is built from 14 residues. The CDR3 reads CASSPGQSTDTQYF. CDR3 nucleotides: TGTGCCAGCAGCCCCGGACAGAGCACAGATACGCAGTATTTT.

This chain connects TRBV5-4 to TRBJ2-7; D is possibly TRBD1 (7 bases). The germline V and J ends were trimmed by 0 bases and 5 bases, with 9 bases remaining between them. Looked up from germline, CDR1 is SGHNT and CDR2 is YYREEE (reference sequence). The CDR3 totals 13 residues. In DNA, the CDR3 is TGTGCCAGCAGCTTGGCAGGGGGGAACGAGCAGTACTTC. It encodes CASSLAGGNEQYF.

The chain links TRBV14 to TRBJ1-2; D may be TRBD1 (5 bases). The CDR3 loop spans 14 amino acids. Germline V CDR1 and CDR2: SGHDN, FVKESK. The germline V and J ends were trimmed by 0 bases and 5 bases, with 10 bases remaining between them. The CDR3 nucleotides are TGTGCCAGCAGCCAAGATAAGGGGCCGTATGGCTACACCTTC. The encoded protein is CASSQDKGPYGYTF. The full variable domain, completed using reference TRBV14 and TRBJ1-2, is EAGVTQFPSHSVIEKGQTVTLRCDPISGHDNLYWYRRVMGKEIKFLLHFVKESKQDESGMPNNRFLAERTGGTYSTLKVQPAELEDSGVYFCASSQDKGPYGYTFGSGTRLTVV.

The chain combines TRBV18 with TRBJ1-3; no clear D gene. The CDR3 has 14 amino acids. The ends were cut back, 6 bases at V and 0 bases at J, with 9 bases in the middle. Germline CDR1 and CDR2: KGHSH and LQKENI. CDR3 sequence: CASSGDLSGNTIYF. CDR3 sequence (DNA): TGTGCCAGCTCCGGAGACCTCTCTGGAAACACCATATATTTT.

This sequence joins TRBV5-1 and TRBJ1-4; D not certain. The germline CDR1 and CDR2 sequences are SGHRS and YFSETQ. Trimming cost V 5 bases and J 6 bases, with 11 bases left between them. The CDR3 has 13 amino acids. In DNA, the CDR3 is TGCGCCAGCAGTAGATCGGTGGATGAAAAACTGTTTTTT. Its translation is CASSRSVDEKLFF.

This clone was detected only once. The chain uses TRBV10-3 and TRBJ2-7; TRBD2 matches 8 bases. The length of the CDR3 is 13 residues. V was pared by 4 bases and J by 4 bases, with 3 bases of the junction left unmatched. Germline-derived CDR1 and CDR2 are ENHRY and SYGVKD. The CDR3, as DNA: TGTGCCATCAGTGGGCTAGCGGGTTACGAGCAGTACTTC. As protein: CAISGLAGYEQYF.

The V gene is TRBV6-1, the J gene TRBJ1-1; D may be TRBD1 (6 bases). Trimming removed 7 bases at V and 0 bases at J, with 12 bases between. The CDR3 runs to 14 residues. Germline CDR1 reads MNHNS; CDR2 reads SASEGT. The CDR3 DNA sequence: TGTGCCAGCACCAGACAGGACATGAACACTGAAGCTTTCTTT. This translates into CASTRQDMNTEAFF.

This sequence joins TRBV9 and TRBJ2-3, with 11 bases matching TRBD2. Germline V lookup: CDR1 SGDLS, CDR2 YYNGEE. This CDR3 is 16 amino acids long. V gave up 0 bases and J gave up 4 bases; unmatched junction bases: 4. CDR3 coding DNA: TGTGCCAGCAGCGTAGCTAGCGGGGGGTTGGCAGATACGCAGTATTTT. It is translated as CASSVASGGLADTQYF.

This chain uses TRBV18 with TRBJ2-1; D might be TRBD1 (6 bases). Trimming removed 5 bases from V and 4 bases from J, with 18 bases in between. This CDR3 is built from 16 residues. Germline V gene sequence: CDR1 KGHSH, CDR2 LQKENI. The CDR3 protein is CASSSGGRGGYNEQFF. In DNA form, the CDR3 reads TGTGCCAGCTCATCTGGGGGCCGAGGTGGGTACAATGAGCAGTTCTTC.

This clone came up a few times. The V and J genes are TRBV6-4 and TRBJ2-3; TRBD2 matches 8 bases. CDR1 is MRHNA and CDR2 is SNTAGT in the germline V gene. The CDR3 runs to 14 residues. The junction had 6 bases not matched to a gene; V was cut back by 4 bases and J by 6 bases. The CDR3 nucleotides read TGTGCCAGCAGTGTGAACGGGGGGGAGGATACGCAGTATTTT. This sequence encodes CASSVNGGEDTQYF.

The V call is TRBV2, the J call TRBJ1-2; 10 bases agree with TRBD1. The CDR3 covers 13 residues. J gave up 6 bases and V 6 bases, and 4 bases lay outside the gene matches. Germline V CDR1 and CDR2: SNHLY, FYNNEI. The CDR3 DNA reads as TGTGCCAGCAGAATTGGACAGGGGGATGGCTACACCTTC. It translates to CASRIGQGDGYTF.

The chain links TRBV7-8 to TRBJ1-1; 9 positions match TRBD1. V lost 5 bases, J lost 5 bases, and 21 bases stayed unmatched. CDR3 length: 19 amino acids. Germline CDR1 SGHVS, CDR2 FQNEAQ. The CDR3 loop reads CASSGSLPGQGPSGTEAFF. In DNA form, the CDR3 reads TGTGCCAGCAGCGGCAGCCTACCGGGACAGGGCCCTTCGGGAACTGAAGCTTTCTTT.

This rearrangement joins TRBV6-4 to TRBJ1-6; 10 bases line up with TRBD1. V shed 0 bases, J shed 7 bases, and the junction held 0 bases outside the gene matches. The germline CDR1 and CDR2 sequences are MRHNA and SNTAGT. The CDR3 covers 15 residues. The CDR3 coding sequence is TGTGCCAGCAGTGACTCGGGACAGGGGAATTCACCCCTCCACTTT. The encoded protein is CASSDSGQGNSPLHF.

J is TRBJ2-7 and V is TRBV5-1; possible D gene TRBD2, 6 bases. The length of the CDR3 is 14 residues. Trimming shortened V by 6 bases and J by 6 bases, and 19 bases separated the two germline ends. Germline V gene sequence: CDR1 SGHRS, CDR2 YFSETQ. The CDR3 bases are TGCGCCAGCACCCCGGAGGGGTCTCTCGGCGAGCAGTACTTC. It encodes CASTPEGSLGEQYF.

This chain uses TRBV4-2 with TRBJ1-2; TRBD1 matches at 8 bases. V lost 0 bases and J lost 2; bases outside the gene matches: 5. Per germline, CDR1 LGHNA and CDR2 YNFKEQ. CDR3 length: 16 residues. The CDR3 loop reads CASSQDRAGGNYGYTF. CDR3 DNA sequence: TGTGCCAGCAGCCAAGATCGCGCAGGGGGCAACTATGGCTACACCTTC.

This chain links TRBV2 with TRBJ2-1; the match to TRBD2 covers 9 bases. Germline CDR1 SNHLY, CDR2 FYNNEI. The V segment lost 1 base and the J segment 7 bases; nucleotides outside the gene matches: 2. The CDR3 loop spans 14 amino acids. The CDR3 sequence: CASSEETSGNEQFF. The CDR3 DNA is TGTGCCAGCAGTGAAGAGACTAGCGGTAATGAGCAGTTCTTC.

J is TRBJ2-7 and V is TRBV5-6, with D possibly being TRBD1 (5 bases). Per germline, CDR1 SGHDT and CDR2 YYEEEE. This CDR3 is built from 13 residues. Trimming left V 9 bases short and J 7 bases short, with 20 bases between. The CDR3: CAKAGRRVREQYF. In DNA form, the CDR3 reads TGTGCCAAGGCAGGGCGCCGGGTAAGGGAGCAGTACTTC.

V and J are TRBV9 and TRBJ2-3; D not certain. The germline V and J ends were trimmed by 2 bases and 1 base, with 5 bases remaining between them. The CDR3 is 13 residues long. CDR1 SGDLS and CDR2 YYNGEE come from the germline V gene. For the CDR3, the DNA is TGTGCCAGCAGCGTCGGTCGCACAGATACGCAGTATTTT. Translated, it gives CASSVGRTDTQYF.

The V call is TRBV5-6, the J call TRBJ2-3; D is unresolved. The V gene's germline CDR1 is SGHDT and CDR2 YYEEEE. V lost 4 bases and J 0 bases, leaving 6 bases between the germline ends. CDR3 length: 13 residues. CDR3 DNA sequence: TGTGCCAGCAGCCTAAGAAGCACAGATACGCAGTATTTT. Its translation: CASSLRSTDTQYF. Supplemented by reference TRBV5-6 and TRBJ2-3, the full variable domain reads DAGVTQSPTHLIKTRGQQVTLRCSPKSGHDTVSWYQQALGQGPQFIFQYYEEEERQRGNFPDRFSGHQFPNYSSELNVNALLLGDSALYLCASSLRSTDTQYFGPGTRLTVL.

The chain is built from TRBV6-5 and TRBJ1-2, with D unclear. V lost 0 bases and J 5 bases, leaving 10 bases between the germline ends. The length of the CDR3 is 14 residues. The germline V gene encodes CDR1 MNHEY and CDR2 SVGAGI. CDR3 nucleotides: TGTGCCAGCAGTTACTCCGGGATACCATATGGCTACACCTTC. Amino acid sequence: CASSYSGIPYGYTF.

This clone is a singleton in its sample. This chain uses TRBV30 with TRBJ2-6; perhaps TRBD2 as D (5 bases). Germline CDR1 and CDR2: GTSNPN and SVGIG (reference sequence). V was cut by 8 bases and J by 0 bases, with 8 bases left in between. This CDR3 is built from 13 residues. The CDR3 protein is CAQEVSGANVLTF. The CDR3 coding sequence is TGTGCCCAGGAGGTCTCTGGGGCCAACGTCCTGACTTTC.